This T cell receptor beta chain was profiled in a study of blood T cell repertoires in COVID-19. On the study more broadly: The origin of the acute and convalescent COVID-19 samples was the United States, Italy and Spain. T cells, B-cell-depleted T cells, or PBMCs provided the cDNA or gDNA that served as material.

As originally analysed: Counts of nucleated cells, estimated from reference gene primer amplification, were obtained. Sequencing was performed with immunoSEQ multiplex PCR; in TCRdb, only in-frame clones are kept and a portion is missing. That table gives V, J and clone size, and the DNA gave D and trimming. The table has over 60,000 clones, about four fifths seen once. The V end was cut by 6 bases, the J end by 1 base, with 9 bases between. The CDR3 is 13 amino acids. Looked up from germline, CDR1 is MDHEN and CDR2 is SYDVKM. This receptor was identified in a human donor in a cohort sampled during active COVID-19. The chain combines TRBV28 with TRBJ1-1; D not resolved. Sequencing was performed on peripheral blood. CDR3 nucleotide sequence: TGTGCCAGCAGCATGCGCCCGAACACTGAAGCTTTCTTT. Amino acids: CASSMRPNTEAFF. The full variable domain, completed using reference TRBV28 and TRBJ1-1, is DVKVTQSSRYLVKRTGEKVFLECVQDMDHENMFWYRQDPGLGLRLIYFSYDVKMKEKGDIPEGYSVSREKKERFSLILESASTNQTSMYLCASSMRPNTEAFFGQGTRLTVV.